This entry concerns a single T cell receptor beta chain. Its cognate antigen is unknown. The source of the sample is a study of OX40 agonist ivuxolimab in advanced cancers. For the study at large: The drug used for patients, ivuxolimab, was an agonistic anti-OX40 (CD134) antibody.

Data came from immunoSEQ multiplex PCR; TCRdb stores just in-frame clones and leaves some out. The sample has about 24,000 clones; more than 80% are singletons. Study findings and constraints: Among T cells, CD8+ cells averaged more expanded clones than CD4+ cells.

V was shortened by 2 bases and J by 8 bases, with 12 bases between the two germline ends. CDR3 length: 13 residues. The germline V gene encodes CDR1 MNHNY and CDR2 SVGAGI (reference sequence). The sample consisted of CD4+ or CD8+ T cells sorted from blood, taken in a trial of the OX40 agonist ivuxolimab. This rearrangement joins TRBV6-6 to TRBJ1-1; the D gene is possibly TRBD1 (6 bases). The TCR sequence derives from an adult with an advanced solid tumor such as melanoma, head and neck, liver or kidney cancer. CDR3 coding DNA: TGTGCCAGCAGTTACCCAAGGACAGCCGAAGCTTTCTTT. It is translated as CASSYPRTAEAFF.